This entry describes one T cell receptor (beta chain). The antigen is unknown. Sequencing used immunoSEQ multiplex PCR; TCRdb keeps in-frame clones, though not all of them. The table shows roughly 140,000 clones, with 90% occurring only once. Germline V CDR1 and CDR2: MNHEY, SMNVEV (reference sequence). The ends were cut back, 2 bases at V and 4 bases at J, with 13 bases in the middle. The CDR3 has 15 residues. The record originates from a study of T cell responses to AZD1222 COVID-19 vaccine. About the study: Samples with a second dose at about 4 or about 12 weeks were pooled together. Broader study findings: Most donors were white British, females outnumbered males, and clonal diversity was possibly underestimated. Just a handful of AZD1222 recipients were seropositive at baseline. Samples come after the peak T cell response, not at day 14.

The sequence was collected from an adult in good health. The sequencing here drew on peripheral blood, taken on day 0 of AZD1222 vaccination. The J gene is TRBJ2-3, the V gene TRBV27; possible D gene TRBD2, 6 bases. DNA for the CDR3: TGTGCCAGCAGTTTACGGCAGGGAGGCGCAGATACGCAGTATTTT. Translating gives CASSLRQGGADTQYF.